This TCR beta chain is from a study of cytomegalovirus exposure and HLA in healthy donors. The CDR3 consists of 16 residues. Trimming stripped 5 bases from V and 0 bases from J, with 13 bases between. Per the germline V gene, CDR1 is SGHTA and CDR2 is FQGNSA. The PCR employed 60 Vbeta primers together with 13 Jbeta primers. The repertoire was sequenced with immunoSEQ multiplex PCR; TCRdb's copy has only in-frame clones and lacks some. Of 170,000 or so clones in the sample, around 72% were seen once. This chain joins TRBV7-2 and TRBJ2-2; a weak D match, TRBD1 (5 bases). Specimen: PBMCs. This TCR derives from a woman in her fifties or sixties in good health and CMV-seropositive. CDR3 amino acids: CASSPRVFANTGELFF. The CDR3 DNA sequence: TGTGCCAGCAGCCCCAGGGTCTTCGCGAACACCGGGGAGCTGTTTTTT.